This TCR beta chain came from a study of molecular identifiers for immune sequencing clone quantification. General study points: Naive cells had under 1% of molecules in clones above 20 RNA copies, effectors over 99%. With a barcode shared among identical TCR molecules, highly expanded clone sizes could be underestimated.

From the PCR reads, TCRdb called clonotypes with MiXCR, one entry per CDR3 protein. The profile covers approximately 500,000 distinct CDR3 sequences, with 20% to 25% appearing a single time and 0.84% taken by the ten largest. This clonotype was counted ten times or more. Its antigen is unidentified. The CDR3 extends over 15 amino acids. In germline, CDR1 is MNHEY, CDR2 SVGAGI. V was shortened by 1 base and J by 2 bases, with 11 bases between the two germline ends. The sequencing input was naive CD8+ T cells from blood, with Jurkat cell RNA spiked in. Subset described: FACS-sorted CD8+CD4-CCR7+CD45RA+ naive T cells. The chain couples TRBV6-5 to TRBJ1-1, with D perhaps TRBD1 (6 bases). This receptor was taken from a human donor in good health. Some libraries in this study had Jurkat cell RNA spiked in. The CDR3 nucleotides are TGTGCCAGCAGTTACTTTAGCGGGGGCAACACTGAAGCTTTCTTT. Its translation is CASSYFSGGNTEAFF.